Listed below are T cell receptor beta chains from one sample, sequenced in a study of OX40 agonist ivuxolimab in advanced cancers. The protocol was immunoSEQ multiplex PCR, while the TCRdb copy is restricted to in-frame clones and leaves out a portion. The sample yields some 67,000 clones, over 75% seen once. The starting material was CD4+ or CD8+ T cells sorted from blood, obtained in a trial of the OX40 agonist ivuxolimab. Receptor source: an adult with an advanced solid tumor such as melanoma, head and neck, liver or kidney cancer. CDR3s include the opening cysteine and the closing phenylalanine or tryptophan. The order of the fields is D gene, J gene, V gene, clone size, CDR3 protein, CDR3 DNA. D genes are given only for firm matches. Expanded clones get a size class; other rows say once, few or many, or leave the size out.

NA TRBJ1-2 TRBV27 NA CASSPLLIGFRGPTYGYTF TGTGCCAGCAGTCCCCTCCTAATAGGTTTTAGGGGCCCCACCTATGGCTACACCTTC
NA TRBJ2-2 TRBV4-3 NA CASSRSGFTGELFF TGCGCCAGCAGCCGATCGGGTTTCACCGGGGAGCTGTTTTTT
TRBD2 TRBJ2-5 TRBV27 NA CASSRLAGKETQYF TGTGCCAGCAGCAGACTAGCGGGGAAGGAGACCCAGTACTTC
NA TRBJ2-3 TRBV7-9 NA CASSLGPPDTQYF TGTGCCAGCAGCTTAGGGCCTCCAGATACGCAGTATTTT
NA TRBJ1-1 TRBV28 NA CASSFSGMTEAFF TGTGCCAGCAGTTTTTCGGGGATGACTGAAGCTTTCTTT
TRBD1 TRBJ2-1 TRBV4-3 NA CASSQVRGPANYNEQFF TGCGCCAGCAGCCAAGTGAGGGGGCCCGCGAACTACAATGAGCAGTTCTTC
TRBD1 TRBJ2-7 TRBV6-1 NA CASRGTAYIYEQYF TGTGCCAGCAGGGGGACAGCTTATATCTACGAGCAGTACTTC
NA TRBJ2-3 TRBV9 NA CASSARDLYTDTQYF TGTGCCAGCAGCGCCAGGGACCTCTACACAGATACGCAGTATTTT
NA TRBJ1-1 TRBV29-1 NA CSVESGIGTEAFF TGCAGCGTTGAGTCAGGGATCGGCACTGAAGCTTTCTTT
NA TRBJ2-1 TRBV27 NA CASSFASKYNEQFF TGTGCCAGCAGTTTTGCTAGCAAATACAATGAGCAGTTCTTC
NA TRBJ1-2 TRBV4-3 NA CASSQERHLQGSKGYTF TGCGCCAGCAGCCAGGAACGTCACCTACAGGGAAGCAAGGGCTACACCTTC
NA TRBJ1-1 TRBV5-1 NA CASSLGWGFVTEAFF TGCGCCAGCAGCTTGGGATGGGGCTTTGTAACTGAAGCTTTCTTT
NA TRBJ2-3 TRBV6-5 once CASTSADTQYF TGTGCCAGCACGTCCGCAGATACGCAGTATTTT
NA TRBJ1-1 TRBV5-4 once CASSLLTNTEAFF TGTGCCAGCAGCCTTCTTACGAACACTGAAGCTTTCTTT
NA TRBJ2-1 TRBV7-9 NA CASSSGGYNEQFF TGTGCCAGCTCCTCGGGTGGCTACAATGAGCAGTTCTTC
NA TRBJ2-2 TRBV2 NA CASINTGELFF TGTGCCAGCATTAACACCGGGGAGCTGTTTTTT
NA TRBJ1-1 TRBV11-2 NA CASSLVRGSEAFF TGTGCCAGCAGCTTAGTTCGGGGGTCTGAAGCTTTCTTT
NA TRBJ1-2 TRBV5-6 NA CASSLLERLDYGYTF TGTGCCAGCAGCTTGTTGGAGAGGTTGGACTATGGCTACACCTTC
TRBD2 TRBJ2-5 TRBV23-1 NA CASSGLAGSGDIDGQETQYF TGCGCCAGCAGTGGACTAGCGGGATCAGGGGACATCGATGGCCAAGAGACCCAGTACTTC
NA TRBJ1-2 TRBV16 NA CASSHAAGAGGYTF TGTGCCAGCAGCCACGCGGCGGGGGCTGGGGGCTACACCTTC
NA TRBJ2-5 TRBV4-2 NA CASSPEAGLQETQYF TGTGCCAGCAGCCCAGAAGCCGGACTACAAGAGACCCAGTACTTC
NA TRBJ2-3 TRBV5-4 NA CASSLGPGGAGTDTQYF TGTGCCAGCAGCTTGGGTCCCGGGGGAGCGGGCACAGATACGCAGTATTTT
TRBD2 TRBJ2-7 TRBV27 NA CASSLGTSGTIYEQYF TGTGCCAGCAGTTTAGGGACTAGCGGGACTATCTACGAGCAGTACTTC
NA TRBJ1-4 TRBV15 NA CATSEGPLVKLFF TGTGCCACCAGCGAGGGGCCCTTGGTGAAACTGTTTTTT
NA TRBJ1-5 TRBV18 NA CASSPREGGRDQPQHF TGTGCCAGCTCACCACGGGAAGGGGGAAGAGATCAGCCCCAGCATTTT
NA TRBJ1-3 TRBV28 NA CASKRQSSGNTIYF TGTGCCAGCAAGAGACAGAGCTCTGGAAACACCATATATTTT
NA TRBJ2-5 TRBV10-3 NA CAISEPEAGSETQYF TGTGCCATCAGTGAGCCCGAGGCGGGGTCAGAGACCCAGTACTTC
TRBD1 TRBJ1-5 TRBV7-9 NA CASSRGTGFNQPQHF TGTGCCAGCAGCCGAGGGACAGGATTCAATCAGCCCCAGCATTTT
NA TRBJ2-7 TRBV20-1 NA CSASLSYEQYF TGCAGTGCTAGTCTATCGTACGAGCAGTACTTC
TRBD2 TRBJ2-7 TRBV7-9 NA CASSSGLAGGLTLGEQYF TGTGCCAGCAGCTCGGGACTAGCGGGAGGGCTTACCTTAGGGGAGCAGTACTTC
NA TRBJ1-1 TRBV14 NA CASSSRQGLNTEAFF TGTGCCAGCAGCTCACGACAAGGGCTGAACACTGAAGCTTTCTTT
NA TRBJ1-2 TRBV7-2 NA CASSFTGTADGYTF TGTGCCAGCAGCTTTACAGGGACCGCTGATGGCTACACCTTC
TRBD1 TRBJ1-5 TRBV28 few CASRGQGSPSNQPQHF TGTGCCAGCAGGGGACAGGGGTCGCCTAGCAATCAGCCCCAGCATTTT
TRBD2 TRBJ2-3 TRBV5-6 NA CASSLSPSGRDTDTQYF TGTGCCAGCAGCTTGTCCCCTAGCGGGAGGGACACAGATACGCAGTATTTT
NA TRBJ1-3 TRBV18 NA CASSPGLSENTIYF TGTGCCAGCTCACCAGGGTTAAGCGAAAACACCATATATTTT
NA TRBJ2-5 TRBV9 NA CASRSSRQETQYF TGTGCCAGCAGGTCCTCTCGACAAGAGACCCAGTACTTC
NA TRBJ1-2 TRBV7-9 NA CASSKVQASNYGYTF TGTGCCAGCAGCAAGGTACAGGCTTCTAACTATGGCTACACCTTC